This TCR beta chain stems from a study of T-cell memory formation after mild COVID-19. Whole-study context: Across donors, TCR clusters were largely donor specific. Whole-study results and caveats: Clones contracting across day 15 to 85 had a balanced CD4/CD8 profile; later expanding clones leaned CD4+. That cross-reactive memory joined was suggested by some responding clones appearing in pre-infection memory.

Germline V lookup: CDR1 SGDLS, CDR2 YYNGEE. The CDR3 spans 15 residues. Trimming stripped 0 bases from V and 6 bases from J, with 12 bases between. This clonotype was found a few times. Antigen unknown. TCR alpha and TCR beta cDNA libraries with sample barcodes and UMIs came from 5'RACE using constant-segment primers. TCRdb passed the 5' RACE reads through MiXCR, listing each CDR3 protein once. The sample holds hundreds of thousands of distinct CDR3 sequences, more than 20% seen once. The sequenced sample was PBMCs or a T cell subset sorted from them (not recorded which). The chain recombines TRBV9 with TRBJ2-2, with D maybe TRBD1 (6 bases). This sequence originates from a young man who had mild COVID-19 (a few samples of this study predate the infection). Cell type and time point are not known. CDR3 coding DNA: TGTGCCAGCAGCGTAGACGTGGGGGCCCCCGGGGAGCTGTTTTTT. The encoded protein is CASSVDVGAPGELFF.